The next 10 T cell receptor beta chains were all read from a single sample in a study of T cells in Graves' hyperthyroidism and ophthalmopathy. TCR beta CDR3 region amplification was performed from RNA transcripts. HTBI primers were employed in a first-round RT-PCR of the TCR CDR3. TCRdb fed the multiplex PCR reads into MiXCR, producing one record per CDR3 protein. The profile shows approximately 740,000 distinct CDR3 sequences, around 15% of them singletons. Material: blood. Source of these receptors: a young woman with Graves' hyperthyroidism.

This clonotype occurred many times. CDR3 region: CASSLSGDSSYEQYF. DNA for the CDR3: TGTGCCAGCAGTTTATCCGGGGACAGCTCCTACGAGCAGTACTTC. The chain carries TRBV28 and TRBJ2-7; 7 nucleotides align to TRBD1. Germline lookup yields CDR1 MDHEN and CDR2 SYDVKM. The length of the CDR3 is 15 residues. The junction had 3 bases not matched to a gene; V was cut back by 1 base and J by 0 bases.

This clonotype came up many times. The rearrangement uses TRBV7-4 and TRBJ1-1, with unresolved D. The V end was cut by 0 bases, the J end by 5 bases, with 13 bases between. Per the germline V gene, CDR1 is SGHVT and CDR2 is SQSDAQ. The length of the CDR3 is 15 residues. The CDR3 nucleotides are TGTGCCAGCAGCTTAGCCTGTGGCTGTAGTACTGAAGCTTTCTTT. Translating it yields CASSLACGCSTEAFF.

The V and J genes are TRBV29-1 and TRBJ1-5; no reliable D call. CDR1 is SQVTM and CDR2 is ANQGSEA in the germline V gene. This CDR3 is 13 amino acids long. V lost 4 bases to trimming and J lost 7 bases, with 14 bases between them. CDR3 sequence reads: CSVAGSEVQPQHF. CDR3 nucleotides: TGCAGCGTTGCGGGCAGTGAGGTCCAGCCCCAGCATTTT.

This clonotype was picked up a small number of times. The chain carries TRBV7-9 and TRBJ2-1; a possible D gene is TRBD2 (6 bases). Trimming pared 0 bases from V and 5 bases from J, leaving 14 bases between. This CDR3 region has 16 residues. Germline values: CDR1 SEHNR, CDR2 FQNEAQ (reference sequence). The CDR3 sequence is CASSLAWRGKHNEQFF. In nucleotides, the CDR3 is TGTGCCAGCAGCTTAGCATGGAGGGGCAAACACAATGAGCAGTTCTTC.

This clonotype came up many times. The rearrangement joins TRBV7-3 to TRBJ2-2; 7 bases map to TRBD2. Losses at the gene ends were 3 bases for V and 7 bases for J; bases not matched to a gene: 14. Looked up from germline, CDR1 is SGHTA and CDR2 is FQGTGA. The CDR3 loop spans 17 amino acids. The CDR3 here is CASSLFPAGVVSGELFF. The CDR3 DNA sequence: TGTGCCAGCAGCTTGTTTCCTGCGGGAGTAGTCAGCGGGGAGCTGTTTTTT. Full variable domain (remainder filled in from reference TRBV7-3 and TRBJ2-2): GAGVSQTPSNKVTEKGKYVELRCDPISGHTALYWYRQSLGQGPEFLIYFQGTGAADDSGLPNDRFFAVRPEGSVSTLKIQRTERGDSAVYLCASSLFPAGVVSGELFFGEGSRLTVL.

In its sample, this clonotype was seen a few times. The gene calls are TRBV27 and TRBJ1-2; the D gene is possibly TRBD1 (6 bases). Trimming stripped 5 bases from V and 8 bases from J, with 21 bases between. CDR3 length equals 15 residues. Germline CDR1 and CDR2: MNHEY and SMNVEV (reference sequence). The CDR3 DNA sequence: TGTGCCAGCAGTAATCAGGGGCTCCCCGGGATCGGCTACACCTTC. This encodes CASSNQGLPGIGYTF.

V is TRBV7-9 and J is TRBJ1-2; 9 bases line up with TRBD1. V shed 5 bases and J 7 bases; nucleotides not matched to a gene: 8. The CDR3 spans 14 residues. CDR1 and CDR2 (germline): SEHNR, FQNEAQ (reference sequence). CDR3 sequence reads: CASSDSDRGSGYTF. The CDR3, as DNA: TGTGCCAGCAGCGATTCGGACAGGGGCTCTGGCTACACCTTC.

This chain joins TRBV30 and TRBJ2-1; 8 bases match TRBD2. Germline V lookup: CDR1 GTSNPN, CDR2 SVGIG (reference sequence). The ends lost 2 bases at V and 0 bases at J; junction bases unmatched: 3. This CDR3 is built from 15 residues. DNA of the CDR3: TGTGCCTGGAGTCCCCTAGCGGGCTCCTACAATGAGCAGTTCTTC. Amino acid sequence: CAWSPLAGSYNEQFF.

This clonotype was recorded at least ten times. The V and J genes are TRBV28 and TRBJ2-7; either TRBD1 or TRBD2 may supply D (5 bases each). CDR1 MDHEN and CDR2 SYDVKM come from the germline V gene. This CDR3 has 15 residues. With 5 bases removed from V and 6 bases from J, the gap between germline ends came to 20 bases. The CDR3 region has the DNA TGTGCCAGCAGTCCGCCCGGGGACCTTGCGGGCGAGCAGTACTTC. Protein: CASSPPGDLAGEQYF.

This clonotype was recorded many times. CDR3 sequence (DNA): TGTGCCAGCAGTTTAAAAGGGAACATTTTTCAGCCCCAGCATTTT. Protein: CASSLKGNIFQPQHF. The chain carries TRBV28 and TRBJ1-5; D call uncertain. CDR1 MDHEN and CDR2 SYDVKM come from the germline V gene. The CDR3 is made up of 15 amino acids. Trimming removed 2 bases at V and 6 bases at J, with 14 bases between.